The sequence of this TCR beta chain was determined in a study of STAT3 mutations in large granular lymphocyte leukemia. Findings of the study overall: No sample exists from the first appearance of each clone. Every T-LGLL patient had at least one immunodominant TCRbeta clonotype. Suggested: STAT3 mutation was not the ancestral event for these clonal expansions.

About this clone itself: Its antigen is still unknown.

Assay used: immunoSEQ multiplex PCR; TCRdb lists only in-frame clones, some missing. This sample carries about 7,000 clones, roughly 59% of them seen once, and the ten largest clones take roughly 80%. The CDR3 contains 13 residues. The germline CDR1 and CDR2 sequences are GTSNPN and SVGIG (reference sequence). Trimming left V 0 bases short and J 5 bases short, with 10 bases between. This clonotype was obtained from a boy younger than 18 with T-cell large granular lymphocyte leukemia. Some clones in this sample may be carry-over from other donors' samples. The chain joins TRBV30 to TRBJ1-1; D is perhaps TRBD1 (6 bases). The sequenced sample consisted of peripheral blood mononuclear cells. The CDR3 sequence is CAWSVRRGTEAFF. CDR3 bases: TGTGCCTGGAGTGTACGAAGGGGGACTGAAGCTTTCTTT.